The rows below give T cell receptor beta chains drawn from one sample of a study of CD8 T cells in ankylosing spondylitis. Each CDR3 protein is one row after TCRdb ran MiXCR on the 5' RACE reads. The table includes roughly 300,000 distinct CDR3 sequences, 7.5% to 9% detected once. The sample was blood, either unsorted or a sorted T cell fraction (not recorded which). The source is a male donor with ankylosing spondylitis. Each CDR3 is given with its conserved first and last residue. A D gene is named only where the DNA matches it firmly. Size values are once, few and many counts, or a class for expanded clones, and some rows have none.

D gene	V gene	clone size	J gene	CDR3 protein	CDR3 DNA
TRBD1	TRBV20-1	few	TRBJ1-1	CSARDRGQGENTEAFF	TGCAGTGCTAGAGATCGTGGACAGGGTGAGAACACTGAAGCTTTCTTT
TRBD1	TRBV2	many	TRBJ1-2	CASSEDRGGYTF	TGTGCCAGCAGTGAAGACAGGGGTGGCTACACCTTC
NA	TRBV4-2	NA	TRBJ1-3	CASSQGQGVGNTIYF	TGTGCCAGCAGCCAAGGCCAGGGAGTTGGAAACACCATATATTTT
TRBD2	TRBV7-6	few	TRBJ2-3	CASSLGAGVGTDTQYF	TGTGCCAGCAGCTTAGGAGCGGGAGTAGGGACAGATACGCAGTATTTT
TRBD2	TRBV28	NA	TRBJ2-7	CASSPTPGLVYEQYF	TGTGCCAGCAGCCCGACACCGGGACTAGTATACGAGCAGTACTTC
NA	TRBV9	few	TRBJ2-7	CASSVEGGTPIYEQYF	TGTGCCAGCAGCGTAGAGGGTGGGACACCCATCTACGAGCAGTACTTC
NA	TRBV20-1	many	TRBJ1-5	CSAQPTGYQPQHF	TGCAGTGCTCAACCTACGGGGTATCAGCCCCAGCATTTT
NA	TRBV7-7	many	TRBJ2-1	CASSPILGTYNEQFF	TGTGCTAGCAGCCCGATCCTAGGAACCTACAATGAGCAGTTCTTC
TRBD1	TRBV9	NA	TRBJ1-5	CASSVDGQENQPQHF	TGTGCCAGCAGCGTAGATGGACAGGAGAATCAGCCCCAGCATTTT
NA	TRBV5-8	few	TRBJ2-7	CASSLDGGIAYEQYF	TGTGCCAGCAGCTTGGATGGGGGAATCGCCTACGAGCAGTACTTC
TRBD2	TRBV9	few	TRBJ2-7	CASSELAGTDEQYF	TGTGCCAGCAGCGAACTAGCGGGAACGGACGAGCAGTACTTC
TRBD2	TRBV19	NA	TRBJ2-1	CASSVQLAGSFNEQFF	TGTGCCAGTAGCGTTCAACTAGCGGGATCTTTCAATGAGCAGTTCTTC
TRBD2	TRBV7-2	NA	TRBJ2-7	CASSHNRGGEEQYF	TGTGCCAGCAGCCACAATCGGGGGGGGGAAGAGCAGTACTTC
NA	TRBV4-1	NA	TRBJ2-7	CASSQDRVISYEQYF	TGCGCCAGCAGCCAAGACAGGGTTATATCCTACGAGCAGTACTTC
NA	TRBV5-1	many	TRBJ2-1	CASSLDGGTVYEQFF	TGCGCCAGCAGCTTGGACGGCGGGACGGTGTATGAGCAGTTCTTC
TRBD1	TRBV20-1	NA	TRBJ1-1	CSAFSGTGNTEAFF	TGCAGTGCTTTCTCCGGGACAGGGAACACTGAAGCTTTCTTT
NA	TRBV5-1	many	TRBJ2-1	CASGTADIDNEQFF	TGCGCCAGCGGGACCGCCGATATCGACAATGAGCAGTTCTTC
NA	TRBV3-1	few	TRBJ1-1	CASSRPQGRPGEAFF	TGTGCCAGCAGCCGTCCCCAGGGGCGGCCTGGTGAAGCTTTCTTT
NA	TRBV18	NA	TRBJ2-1	CASSPEIFEQFF	TGTGCCAGCTCACCAGAGATTTTTGAGCAGTTCTTC
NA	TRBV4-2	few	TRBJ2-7	CASSQGRSYEQYF	TGTGCCAGCAGCCAAGGACGGTCCTACGAGCAGTACTTC
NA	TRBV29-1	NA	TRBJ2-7	CSVEDGGPLSDEQYF	TGCAGCGTTGAAGATGGGGGCCCGCTGAGCGACGAGCAGTACTTC
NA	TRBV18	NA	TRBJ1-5	CASSAGDQPQHF	TGTGCCAGCTCAGCGGGGGATCAGCCCCAGCATTTT
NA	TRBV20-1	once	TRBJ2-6	CSARDLLGGANVLTF	TGCAGTGCTAGAGATCTGCTCGGTGGGGCCAACGTCCTGACTTTC
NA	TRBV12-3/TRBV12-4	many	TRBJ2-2	CASSGATGELFF	TGTGCCAGCAGTGGCGCAACCGGGGAGCTGTTTTTT
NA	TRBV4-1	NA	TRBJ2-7	CASSQDYNTDSYEQYF	TGCGCCAGCAGCCAAGATTACAATACAGACTCCTACGAGCAGTACTTC
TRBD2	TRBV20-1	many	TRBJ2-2	CSASGLAGYSTGELFF	TGCAGTGCCTCGGGTCTAGCGGGGTATTCCACCGGGGAGCTGTTTTTT
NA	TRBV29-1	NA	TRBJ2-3	CSVEGGGAGAPWNTQYF	TGCAGCGTTGAGGGTGGGGGAGCGGGCGCCCCCTGGAATACGCAGTATTTT
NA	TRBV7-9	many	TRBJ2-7	CASSPLPEEQYF	TGTGCCAGCAGCCCGTTACCGGAGGAGCAGTACTTC
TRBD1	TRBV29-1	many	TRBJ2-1	CSAEGGPSSYNEQFF	TGCAGCGCCGAAGGGGGCCCCAGCTCCTACAATGAGCAGTTCTTC
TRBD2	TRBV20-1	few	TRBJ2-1	CSAGDTSGKRNEQFF	TGCAGTGCTGGGGATACTAGCGGGAAACGGAATGAGCAGTTCTTC
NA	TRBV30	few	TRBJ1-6	CAWSVTGGRVPLHF	TGTGCCTGGAGTGTAACCGGGGGCAGGGTACCCCTCCACTTT
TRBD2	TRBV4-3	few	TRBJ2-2	CASSQLRTSSGELFF	TGCGCCAGCAGCCAATTGAGGACTAGCAGCGGGGAGCTGTTTTTT
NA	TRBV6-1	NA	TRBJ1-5	CASSPDKPDQPQHF	TGTGCCAGCAGCCCGGACAAACCCGATCAGCCCCAGCATTTT
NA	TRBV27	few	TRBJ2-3	CASSSRDLDIDTQYF	TGTGCCAGCAGCAGCCGGGACTTGGACATAGATACGCAGTATTTT
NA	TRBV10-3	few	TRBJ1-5	CAISEPGLNQPQHF	TGTGCCATCAGTGAACCGGGCCTAAATCAGCCCCAGCATTTT
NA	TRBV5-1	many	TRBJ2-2	CASSFSFANTGELFF	TGCGCCAGCAGCTTTAGTTTCGCGAACACCGGGGAGCTGTTTTTT
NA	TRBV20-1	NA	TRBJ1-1	CSARGHYRRRGTEAFF	TGCAGTGCTAGAGGGCATTACAGGCGCCGCGGAACTGAAGCTTTCTTT
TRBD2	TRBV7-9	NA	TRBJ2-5	CASSEASGGKTQYF	TGTGCCAGCAGCGAAGCTTCCGGGGGGAAGACCCAGTACTTC
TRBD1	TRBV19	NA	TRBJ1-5	CASAKPTGFNQPQHF	TGTGCCAGTGCCAAACCGACAGGGTTTAATCAGCCCCAGCATTTT
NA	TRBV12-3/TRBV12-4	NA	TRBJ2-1	CASIGGREHNNEQFF	TGTGCCAGCATTGGGGGGCGGGAGCACAACAATGAGCAGTTCTTC
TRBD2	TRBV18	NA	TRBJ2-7	CASSPELAGGAEYEQYF	TGTGCCAGCTCACCGGAGCTAGCGGGAGGGGCCGAGTACGAGCAGTACTTC
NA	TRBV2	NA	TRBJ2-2	CASKTSGGELFF	TGTGCCAGCAAGACCAGTGGGGGGGAGCTGTTTTTT
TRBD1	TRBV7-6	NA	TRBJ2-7	CASSLGWDRTYEQYF	TGTGCCAGCAGCTTAGGATGGGACAGGACCTACGAGCAGTACTTC
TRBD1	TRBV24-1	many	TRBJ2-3	CATSEPDRGISTDTQYF	TGTGCCACCAGTGAACCCGACAGGGGAATTAGCACAGATACGCAGTATTTT
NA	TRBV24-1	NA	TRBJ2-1	CATSERNNEQFF	TGTGCCACCAGTGAAAGAAACAATGAGCAGTTCTTC
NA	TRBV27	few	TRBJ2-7	CASSLRPGLLEQYF	TGTGCCAGCAGTTTACGGCCAGGGCTACTAGAGCAGTACTTC
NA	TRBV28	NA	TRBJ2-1	CASSSRGEAYNEQFF	TGTGCCAGCAGTTCAAGAGGGGAAGCCTACAATGAGCAGTTCTTC
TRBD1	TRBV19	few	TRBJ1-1	CASSIVTTGGKAFF	TGTGCCAGTAGTATAGTTACGACAGGGGGAAAAGCTTTCTTT
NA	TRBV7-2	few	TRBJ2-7	CASSLGPDHAYEQYF	TGTGCCAGCAGCTTAGGTCCCGATCACGCCTACGAGCAGTACTTC
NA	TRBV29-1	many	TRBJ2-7	CSVEVGDPGRYEQYF	TGCAGCGTTGAAGTTGGGGATCCCGGTCGGTACGAGCAGTACTTC
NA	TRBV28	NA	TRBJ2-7	CASSPQGRGYEQYF	TGTGCCAGCAGTCCGCAGGGGAGAGGCTACGAGCAGTACTTC
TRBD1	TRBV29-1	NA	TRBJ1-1	CSVGTGRTEAFF	TGCAGCGTAGGGACAGGGAGGACTGAAGCTTTCTTT
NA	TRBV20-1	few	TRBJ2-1	CSARPSRYNEQFF	TGCAGTGCTAGACCCTCTAGGTACAATGAGCAGTTCTTC
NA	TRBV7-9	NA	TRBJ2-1	CASSSQVDEQFF	TGTGCCAGCAGCTCACAGGTTGATGAGCAGTTCTTC